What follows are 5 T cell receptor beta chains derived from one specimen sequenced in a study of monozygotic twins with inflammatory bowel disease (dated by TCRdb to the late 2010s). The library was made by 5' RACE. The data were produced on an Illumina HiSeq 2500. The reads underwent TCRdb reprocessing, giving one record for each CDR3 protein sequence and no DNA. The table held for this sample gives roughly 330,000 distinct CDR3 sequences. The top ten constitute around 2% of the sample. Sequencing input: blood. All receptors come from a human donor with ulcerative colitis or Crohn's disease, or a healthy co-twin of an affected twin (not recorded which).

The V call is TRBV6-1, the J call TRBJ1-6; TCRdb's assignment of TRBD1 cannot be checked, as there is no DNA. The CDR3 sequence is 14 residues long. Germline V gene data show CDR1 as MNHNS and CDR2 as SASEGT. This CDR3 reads CASGSGTGDSPLHF.

The CDR3 here is CASSLGGGGDKNIQYF. The rearrangement joins TRBV7-9 to TRBJ2-4; TCRdb reports TRBD2, a call that lacks DNA to check it against. CDR3 length equals 16 residues. Looked up from germline, CDR1 is SEHNR and CDR2 is FQNEAQ (reference sequence).

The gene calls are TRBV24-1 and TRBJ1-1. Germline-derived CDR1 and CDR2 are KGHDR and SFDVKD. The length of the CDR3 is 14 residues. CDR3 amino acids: CATSDSVGNTEAFF.

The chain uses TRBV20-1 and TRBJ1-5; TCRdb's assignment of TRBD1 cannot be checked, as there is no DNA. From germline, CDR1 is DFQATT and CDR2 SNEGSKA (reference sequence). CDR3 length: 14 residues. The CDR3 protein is CSARGGNLNQPQHF.

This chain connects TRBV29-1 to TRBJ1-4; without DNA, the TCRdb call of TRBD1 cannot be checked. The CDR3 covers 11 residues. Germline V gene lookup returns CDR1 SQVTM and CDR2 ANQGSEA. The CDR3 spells CSVGTDKKLFF.